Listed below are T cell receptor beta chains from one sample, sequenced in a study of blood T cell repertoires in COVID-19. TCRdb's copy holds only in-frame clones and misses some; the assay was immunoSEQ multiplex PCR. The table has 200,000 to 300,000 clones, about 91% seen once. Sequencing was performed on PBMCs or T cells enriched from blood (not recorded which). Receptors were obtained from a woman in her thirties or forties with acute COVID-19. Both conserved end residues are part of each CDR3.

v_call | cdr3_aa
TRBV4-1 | CASSQERRGGGYTF
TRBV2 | CASRARDTPNTEAFF
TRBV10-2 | CASSLRETQYF
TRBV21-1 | CASSKETGDDQPQHF
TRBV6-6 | CASSRLLAGGKGQETQYF
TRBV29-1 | CSVSAGNQETQYF
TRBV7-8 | CASRQTDRGWAGELFF
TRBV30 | CAWSQKGLPNYGCTF
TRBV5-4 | CASSLEGQKDVPQYF
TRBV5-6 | CASSLGQGAYEQFF
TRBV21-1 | CASSKGCGESYEQYF
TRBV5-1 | CASSLDGGGNTIYF
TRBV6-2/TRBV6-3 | CASSRQGANYGYTF
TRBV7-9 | CASSSSRTALWGYTF